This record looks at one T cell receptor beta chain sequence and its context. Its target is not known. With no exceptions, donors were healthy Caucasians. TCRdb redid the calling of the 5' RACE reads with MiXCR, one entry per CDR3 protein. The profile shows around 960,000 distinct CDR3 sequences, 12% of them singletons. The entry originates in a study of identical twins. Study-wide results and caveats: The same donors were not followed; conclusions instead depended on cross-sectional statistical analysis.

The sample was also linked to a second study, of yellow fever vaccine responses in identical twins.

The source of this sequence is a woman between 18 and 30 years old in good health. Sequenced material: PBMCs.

The CDR3 nucleotides are TGCAGTGCTAGTGATAACAGACAGGGTAGAGGCTACAATGAGCAGTTCTTC. As protein: CSASDNRQGRGYNEQFF. The V call is TRBV20-1, the J call TRBJ2-1; 7 positions match TRBD1. After removal of 3 bases from V and 3 bases from J, the junction contained 14 bases not matched to a gene. The CDR3 consists of 17 residues. Germline CDR1 reads DFQATT; CDR2 reads SNEGSKA (reference sequence).